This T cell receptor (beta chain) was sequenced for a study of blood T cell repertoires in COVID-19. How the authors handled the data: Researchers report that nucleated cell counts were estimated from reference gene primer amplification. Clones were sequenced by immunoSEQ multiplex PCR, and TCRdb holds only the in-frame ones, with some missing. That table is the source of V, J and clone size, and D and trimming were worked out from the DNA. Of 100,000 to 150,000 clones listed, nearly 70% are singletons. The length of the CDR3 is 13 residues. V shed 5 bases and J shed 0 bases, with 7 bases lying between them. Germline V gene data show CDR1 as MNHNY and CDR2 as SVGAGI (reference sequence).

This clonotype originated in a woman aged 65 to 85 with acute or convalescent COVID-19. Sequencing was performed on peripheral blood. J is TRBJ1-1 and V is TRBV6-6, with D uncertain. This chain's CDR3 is CASSASMNTEAFF. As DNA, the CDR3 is TGTGCCAGCAGTGCCTCTATGAACACTGAAGCTTTCTTT.